Detailed here is one TCR beta chain. This entry is derived from a study of blood T cell repertoires in COVID-19. Study-wide context: Donors in the United States, Italy and Spain gave samples during acute or convalescent COVID-19. T cells, B-cell-depleted T cells, or PBMCs provided the cDNA or gDNA that served as material.

The CDR3 totals 14 residues. The V gene lost 8 bases and the J gene lost 5 bases, with 18 bases spanning the gap. CDR1 and CDR2 (germline): MDHEN, SYDVKM. Original analysis: By means of reference gene primer amplification, nucleated cell counts were estimated. Libraries were prepared by immunoSEQ multiplex PCR; TCRdb keeps only in-frame clonotypes and omits some of them. The D gene and trimming were derived from the DNA, and the V and J assignments and clone size from that table. Among about 68,000 clones, 91% were seen once, and the ten largest hold approximately 4.8%. The chain couples TRBV28 to TRBJ1-2, with D perhaps TRBD1 (5 bases). Sequencing was carried out using peripheral blood. The TCR sequence derives from a woman aged 55-69 years with active COVID-19. Written as DNA, the CDR3 is TGTGCCAGCGCCGCCGGGACTTTCTTTTATGGCTACACCTTC. Translation: CASAAGTFFYGYTF.